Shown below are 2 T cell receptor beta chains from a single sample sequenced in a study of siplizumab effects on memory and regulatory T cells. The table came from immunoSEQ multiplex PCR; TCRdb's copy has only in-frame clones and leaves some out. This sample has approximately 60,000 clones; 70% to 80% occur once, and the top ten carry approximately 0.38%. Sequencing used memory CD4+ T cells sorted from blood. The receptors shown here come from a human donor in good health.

CDR3 in DNA: TGTGCCAGCAGCAGCCAGTCAGGGTTTGGGTCACCCCTCCACTTT. Translating it yields CASSSQSGFGSPLHF. The chain has TRBV14 and TRBJ1-6, with a possible D match to TRBD1 (5 bases). Trimming shortened V by 5 bases and J by 10 bases, and 18 bases separated the two germline ends. This CDR3 has 15 residues. Germline V gives CDR1 SGHDN, CDR2 FVKESK.

The CDR3 loop reads CASSPGSGGRTDTQYF. CDR3 coding DNA: TGCGCCAGCAGCCCGGGTTCCGGGGGGCGCACAGATACGCAGTATTTT. V usage is TRBV5-1 and J usage is TRBJ2-3, with a possible D match to TRBD2 (7 bases). The V end was cut by 4 bases, the J end by 1 base, with 16 bases between. The CDR3 sequence is 16 residues long. Germline loops: CDR1 SGHRS, CDR2 YFSETQ.